Listed below are T cell receptor beta chains from one sample, sequenced in a study of cytomegalovirus exposure and HLA in healthy donors. Assay used: immunoSEQ multiplex PCR; TCRdb lists only in-frame clones, some missing. This sample has 250,000 to 350,000 clones, with 80% to 90% found just once. Sequencing input: PBMCs. The receptors were sampled from a man aged 35 to 55 in good health and CMV-seropositive. The CDR3 runs from the conserved cysteine through the conserved F or W. The D gene is left open where the match is weak. A row's size may be missing; if present it is once, few, many or a size class.

>TRBD1|TRBV28|TRBJ1-1|NA
CASSLLGQGANTEAFF
TGTGCCAGCAGTCTCTTAGGACAGGGGGCGAACACTGAAGCTTTCTTT
>NA|TRBV18|TRBJ1-3|NA
CASSPREVSGNTIYF
TGTGCCAGCTCACCTCGAGAGGTTTCTGGAAACACCATATATTTT
>TRBD1|TRBV4-3|TRBJ1-2|NA
CASSQGTGLGYTF
TGCGCCAGCAGCCAGGGGACAGGGCTAGGCTACACCTTC
>NA|TRBV4-3|TRBJ2-1|few
CASSLVWSSYNEQFF
TGCGCCAGCAGCCTAGTATGGAGCTCCTACAATGAGCAGTTCTTC
>NA|TRBV7-8|TRBJ1-5|NA
CASSSPNQPQHF
TGTGCCAGCAGCTCCCCTAATCAGCCCCAGCATTTT
>TRBD2|TRBV15|TRBJ2-1|NA
CATSYGGRAPYNEQFF
TGTGCCACCAGCTACGGCGGGAGGGCCCCTTACAATGAGCAGTTCTTC
>TRBD2|TRBV7-9|TRBJ2-3|NA
CASSPRLAGEIDTQYF
TGTGCCAGCAGTCCCAGACTAGCGGGAGAGATAGATACGCAGTATTTT
>TRBD2|TRBV18|TRBJ2-5|NA
CASSPQLAGGKETQYF
TGTGCCAGCTCACCACAGCTAGCGGGAGGAAAAGAGACCCAGTACTTC
>NA|TRBV9|TRBJ2-3|NA
CASSGYPGDTQYF
TGTGCCAGCAGCGGATACCCGGGGGATACGCAGTATTTT
>TRBD1|TRBV7-2|TRBJ2-2|NA
CASSWGTGVTGELFF
TGTGCCAGCAGCTGGGGGACAGGGGTCACCGGGGAGCTGTTTTTT
>TRBD1|TRBV5-6|TRBJ1-1|few
CASSVFTGANTEAFF
TGTGCCAGCAGCGTCTTTACAGGGGCGAACACTGAAGCTTTCTTT
>TRBD2|TRBV30|TRBJ2-7|NA
CACSRLAERGEQYF
TGTGCCTGCTCCAGACTAGCGGAACGGGGGGAGCAGTACTTC
>TRBD2|TRBV7-2|TRBJ2-1|NA
CASSRAGGGYNEQFF
TGTGCCAGCAGCCGAGCGGGAGGGGGTTACAATGAGCAGTTCTTC
>TRBD1|TRBV7-9|TRBJ2-7|NA
CSSSLDRVDEQYF
TGTTCCAGCAGCTTAGACAGGGTCGACGAGCAGTACTTC
>TRBD2|TRBV2|TRBJ2-5|NA
CASSRGGGFQETQYF
TGTGCCAGCAGCCGGGGGGGAGGTTTCCAAGAGACCCAGTACTTC
>NA|TRBV6-1|TRBJ1-4|NA
CASTPGLRGEKLFF
TGTGCCAGCACTCCCGGGCTCAGGGGTGAAAAACTGTTTTTT
>TRBD1|TRBV18|TRBJ1-4|NA
CASSTGGPTNEKLFF
TGTGCCAGCTCAACAGGGGGCCCAACTAATGAAAAACTGTTTTTT
>TRBD2|TRBV28|TRBJ2-5|NA
CASKMGGRAIETQYF
TGTGCCAGCAAAATGGGGGGGAGGGCCATAGAGACCCAGTACTTC
>TRBD1|TRBV14|TRBJ2-7|once
CASSPRQGLRSYEQYF
TGTGCCAGCAGCCCAAGACAGGGGCTCCGGTCCTACGAGCAGTACTTC
>NA|TRBV9|TRBJ2-3|NA
CASSPQGTDTQYF
TGTGCCAGCAGCCCCCAGGGGACAGATACGCAGTATTTT
>TRBD2|TRBV5-6|TRBJ2-5|once
CASSLAVAGGRETQYF
TGTGCCAGCAGCTTGGCGGTAGCGGGAGGGCGAGAGACCCAGTACTTC
>TRBD1|TRBV5-4|TRBJ2-7|NA
CASSFSTGDSYEQYF
TGTGCCAGCAGCTTCTCGACAGGGGACTCCTACGAGCAGTACTTC
>TRBD1|TRBV9|TRBJ1-4|NA
CASSSSDRPTNEKLFF
TGTGCCAGCAGCTCCTCGGACAGGCCAACTAATGAAAAACTGTTTTTT
>TRBD1|TRBV4-3|TRBJ2-7|NA
CASSPLPGQTLEQYF
TGCGCCAGCAGCCCCCTCCCGGGACAGACTCTCGAGCAGTACTTC
>NA|TRBV5-4|TRBJ1-4|NA
CASSTTGRAPNEKLFF
TGTGCCAGCAGTACTACTGGGAGGGCTCCGAATGAAAAACTGTTTTTT
>NA|TRBV6-5|TRBJ2-2|NA
CASSYHNTGELFF
TGTGCCAGCAGTTACCATAACACCGGGGAGCTGTTTTTT
>TRBD1|TRBV18|TRBJ1-1|NA
CASSPVQGAATEAFF
TGTGCCAGCTCACCGGTCCAGGGGGCGGCCACTGAAGCTTTCTTT
>TRBD2|TRBV7-3|TRBJ2-1|NA
CASRPTSGGSEQFF
TGTGCCAGCAGGCCGACTTCGGGAGGGAGTGAGCAGTTCTTC
>NA|TRBV27|TRBJ1-1|few
CASSLTGNTEAFF
TGTGCCAGCAGTTTAACAGGGAACACTGAAGCTTTCTTT
>NA|TRBV5-6|TRBJ2-1|once
CASSDSRNEQFF
TGTGCCAGCAGCGACTCCCGCAATGAGCAGTTCTTC
>NA|TRBV6-5|TRBJ2-5|NA
CASSYQGGVSTQYF
TGTGCCAGCAGTTATCAAGGCGGGGTTAGTACCCAGTACTTC
>NA|TRBV19|TRBJ2-7|NA
CASSIGGAGYEQYF
TGTGCCAGTAGTATAGGCGGGGCGGGCTACGAGCAGTACTTC
>TRBD2|TRBV6-6|TRBJ2-1|NA
CATHSTSGKSYNEQFF
TGTGCCACCCATTCGACTAGCGGCAAATCCTACAATGAGCAGTTCTTC
>TRBD2|TRBV7-2|TRBJ2-3|NA
CASSLGLSTDTQYF
TGTGCCAGCAGCTTGGGACTAAGCACAGATACGCAGTATTTT
>TRBD2|TRBV18|TRBJ2-1|few
CASSPRRREGNEQFF
TGTGCCAGCTCGCCCCGCCGGCGGGAGGGCAATGAGCAGTTCTTC
>TRBD1|TRBV5-6|TRBJ1-2|NA
CASSSGQGYNYGYTF
TGTGCCAGCAGCTCCGGACAGGGATATAACTATGGCTACACCTTC
>TRBD1|TRBV19|TRBJ1-2|NA
CASSPGTGPYGYTF
TGTGCCAGTAGTCCCGGGACAGGGCCATATGGCTACACCTTC
>TRBD2|TRBV29-1|TRBJ2-7|NA
CSVGEVRLAGGGQYF
TGCAGCGTTGGAGAGGTACGGCTAGCGGGAGGAGGGCAGTACTTC
>TRBD1|TRBV6-6|TRBJ1-2|few
CAGRDRGNFGYTF
TGTGCCGGGCGGGACAGGGGGAATTTTGGCTACACCTTC
>TRBD2|TRBV6-5|TRBJ2-1|NA
CASSSGRVYNEQFF
TGTGCCAGCAGTAGCGGGAGGGTGTACAATGAGCAGTTCTTC
>NA|TRBV9|TRBJ1-2|NA
CASSLGRGDYGYTF
TGTGCCAGCAGCCTCGGCAGGGGTGACTATGGCTACACCTTC
>TRBD2|TRBV5-6|TRBJ2-7|NA
CASSPRASGNAYEQYF
TGTGCCAGCAGCCCCCGGGCTAGCGGGAACGCCTACGAGCAGTACTTC
>NA|TRBV7-3|TRBJ2-2|NA
CASSSVHKGYTGELFF
TGTGCCAGCAGCTCAGTCCACAAGGGGTACACCGGGGAGCTGTTTTTT
>NA|TRBV27|TRBJ1-4|NA
CASSLNRVGNEKLFF
TGTGCCAGCAGTTTAAACAGGGTGGGGAATGAAAAACTGTTTTTT
>TRBD2|TRBV5-1|TRBJ2-3|few
CASSLNPGGPEDTQYF
TGCGCCAGCAGCTTGAATCCGGGAGGGCCAGAGGATACGCAGTATTTT
>TRBD2|TRBV7-8|TRBJ2-7|few
CASSLPRRLAGSSYEQYF
TGTGCCAGCAGCTTACCCCGGAGGCTAGCGGGATCCTCCTACGAGCAGTACTTC
>NA|TRBV4-2|TRBJ1-6|NA
CASSTRQAPANSPLHF
TGTGCCAGCAGCACCCGACAAGCACCAGCTAATTCACCCCTCCACTTT
>TRBD1|TRBV2|TRBJ2-7|NA
CASGTGDYEQYF
TGTGCCAGCGGGACAGGCGACTACGAGCAGTACTTC
>TRBD2|TRBV13|TRBJ2-7|once
CASSPRTSGMIYEQYF
TGTGCCAGCAGCCCGAGGACTAGCGGGATGATATACGAGCAGTACTTC
>NA|TRBV19|TRBJ1-1|few
CASSLTVIKEAFF
TGTGCCAGTAGCCTGACAGTAATTAAGGAAGCTTTCTTT
>TRBD1|TRBV4-1|TRBJ1-6|NA
CASSQGDRANSPLHF
TGCGCCAGCAGCCAAGGGGACAGGGCTAATTCACCCCTCCACTTT
>NA|TRBV4-1|TRBJ2-2|NA
CASSQEWDSSGGGELFF
TGCGCCAGCAGCCAAGAGTGGGACTCCTCCGGGGGAGGGGAGCTGTTTTTT
>TRBD1|TRBV5-4|TRBJ2-7|NA
CASSPGQAPYEQYF
TGTGCCAGCAGCCCGGGACAGGCACCTTACGAGCAGTACTTC
>NA|TRBV29-1|TRBJ2-5|NA
CSGAMAQETQYF
TGCAGCGGTGCCATGGCTCAAGAGACCCAGTACTTC
>TRBD1|TRBV7-3|TRBJ2-7|NA
CASSLKQGSSYEQYF
TGTGCCAGCAGCTTAAAACAGGGGAGCTCCTACGAGCAGTACTTC
>NA|TRBV6-6|TRBJ1-1|NA
CASSSPDSPLNTEAFF
TGTGCCAGCAGTTCACCGGACAGCCCCCTGAACACTGAAGCTTTCTTT
>NA|TRBV4-2|TRBJ2-3|NA
CASSQVESGLQYF
TGTGCCAGCAGCCAAGTAGAATCAGGACTGCAGTATTTT
>TRBD2|TRBV4-3|TRBJ2-7|NA
CASSQVIAGAYEQYF
TGCGCCAGCAGCCAAGTTATAGCGGGGGCCTACGAGCAGTACTTC
>NA|TRBV29-1|TRBJ1-1|NA
CSAGTYAVAEAFF
TGCAGCGCCGGGACATACGCTGTGGCTGAAGCTTTCTTT